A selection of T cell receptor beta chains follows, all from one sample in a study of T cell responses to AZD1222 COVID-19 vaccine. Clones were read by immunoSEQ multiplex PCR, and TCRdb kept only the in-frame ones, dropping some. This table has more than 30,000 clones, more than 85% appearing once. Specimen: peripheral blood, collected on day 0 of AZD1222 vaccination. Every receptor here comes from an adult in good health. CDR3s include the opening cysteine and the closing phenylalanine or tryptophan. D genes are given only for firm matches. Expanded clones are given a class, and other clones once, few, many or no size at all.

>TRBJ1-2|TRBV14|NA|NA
TGTGCCAGCAGCCAAGATATGTCTGGGAGCGGCTACACCTTC
CASSQDMSGSGYTF
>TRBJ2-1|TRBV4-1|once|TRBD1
TGCGCCAGCAGCCACGATTCCGGGACAGGGCCCAATGAGCAGTTCTTC
CASSHDSGTGPNEQFF
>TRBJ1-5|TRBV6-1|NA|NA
TGTGCCAGCAGTGTTCGCCGGGACCGGAAGAATCAGCCCCAGCATTTT
CASSVRRDRKNQPQHF
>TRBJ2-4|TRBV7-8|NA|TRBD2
TGTGCCAGCAGTCCCGACGGCACTAGCGGGGGAGTAGACTTC
CASSPDGTSGGVDF
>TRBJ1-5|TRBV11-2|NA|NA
TGTGCCAGCAGCTTAGTGTCTCGGCAGGCGGACCATTTT
CASSLVSRQADHF
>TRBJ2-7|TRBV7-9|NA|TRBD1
TGTGCCAGCAGCCGGAGCCGGGACAGGTCCTACGAGCAGTACTTC
CASSRSRDRSYEQYF
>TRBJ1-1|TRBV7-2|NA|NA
TGTGCCAGCAGCTTAATGCCCGACAACACTGAAGCTTTCTTT
CASSLMPDNTEAFF
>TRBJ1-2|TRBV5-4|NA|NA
TGTGCCAGCAGCTTGGGTTTGGATAACTATGGCTACACCTTC
CASSLGLDNYGYTF
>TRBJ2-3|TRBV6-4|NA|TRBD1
TGTGCCAGCAGTGACTCCCAGGGGGTCACAGATACGCAGTATTTT
CASSDSQGVTDTQYF
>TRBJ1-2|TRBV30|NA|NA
TGTGCCTGGAGTGTACCAGGGTCCTTTGAGTATGGCTACACCTTC
CAWSVPGSFEYGYTF
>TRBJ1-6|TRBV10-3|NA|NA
TGTGCCATCAGTGAGTCAGGTGGATCACCCCTCCACTTT
CAISESGGSPLHF
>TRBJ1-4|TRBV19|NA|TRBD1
TGTGCCAGTAGTCGGGACAGGGCGAGGGAAAAACTGTTTTTT
CASSRDRAREKLFF
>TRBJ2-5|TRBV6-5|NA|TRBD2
TGTGCCAGCAGTTACTCGGTAGCGGGGGGTCAAGAGACCCAGTACTTC
CASSYSVAGGQETQYF
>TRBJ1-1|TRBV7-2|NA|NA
TGTGCCAGCAGCTTAGCAGGAGGCAATGAAGCTTTCTTT
CASSLAGGNEAFF
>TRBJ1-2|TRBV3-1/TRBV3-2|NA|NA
TGTGCCAGCAGCCAAAGAAAGATGGGGGCGGGAGGCTACACCTTC
CASSQRKMGAGGYTF
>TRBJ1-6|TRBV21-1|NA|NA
TGTGCCAGCAGCAAAAATAAGGACAGGCGGGGATGTGTTCCCCTCCACTTT
CASSKNKDRRGCVPLHF
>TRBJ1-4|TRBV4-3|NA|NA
TGCGCCAGCAGCCAAGAGCTCGGGCAGGGCCTGTTTTTT
CASSQELGQGLFF
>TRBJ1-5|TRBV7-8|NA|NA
TGTGCCAGCAGCCCTAGGGGCGGCCTCAATCAGCCCCAGCATTTT
CASSPRGGLNQPQHF
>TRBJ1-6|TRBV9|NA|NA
TGTGCCAGCAGCGGGGGTGCGAGCTCCTATAATTCACCCCTCCACTTT
CASSGGASSYNSPLHF
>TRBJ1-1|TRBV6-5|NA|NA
TGTGCCAGCAGCCACCAAGGACTTACGAACACTGAAGCTTTCTTT
CASSHQGLTNTEAFF
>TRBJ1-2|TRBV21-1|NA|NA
TGTGCCAGCAGCTCCTGGCCGGGACAGGAGTCTTCTAACTATGGCTACACCTTC
CASSSWPGQESSNYGYTF
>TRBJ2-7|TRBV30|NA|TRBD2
TGTGCCGAGGGGCTAGCGGGCACCTACGAGCAGTACTTC
CAEGLAGTYEQYF
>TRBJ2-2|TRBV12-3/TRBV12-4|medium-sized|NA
TGTGCCACCCGGACTCGTGACACCGGGGAGCTGTTTTTT
CATRTRDTGELFF
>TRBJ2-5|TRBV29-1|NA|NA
TGCAGCGTTGAACTAGGGGGAGAGACCCAGTACTTC
CSVELGGETQYF
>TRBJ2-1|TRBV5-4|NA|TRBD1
TGTGCCATGGGGACAGGGAACAACAATGAGCAGTTCTTC
CAMGTGNNNEQFF
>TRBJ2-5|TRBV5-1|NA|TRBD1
TGCGCCAGCGTTGGCGGGACAGGGGGATACCAAGAGACCCAGTACTTC
CASVGGTGGYQETQYF
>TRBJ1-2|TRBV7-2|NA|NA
TGTGCCAGCAGCTTAGATGCAGGGATTCGTGGCTACACCTTC
CASSLDAGIRGYTF
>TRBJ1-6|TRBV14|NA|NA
TGTGCCAGCAGCCAGAAAACGAATTCACCCCTCCACTTT
CASSQKTNSPLHF
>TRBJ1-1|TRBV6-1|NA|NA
TGTGCCAGCAGTGAAGGGCTGGTGATCAACACTGAAGCTTTCTTT
CASSEGLVINTEAFF
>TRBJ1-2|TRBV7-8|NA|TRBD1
TGTGCCAGCAGCTTACCGGGACAGGGGCGGTCGGGCTACACCTTC
CASSLPGQGRSGYTF
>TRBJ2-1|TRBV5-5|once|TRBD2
TGTGCCAGCAGTGCCGGACTAGCGGGGACCTACAATGAGCAGTTCTTC
CASSAGLAGTYNEQFF
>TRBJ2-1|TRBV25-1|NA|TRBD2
TGTGCCAGCAGTCCCCGCCCCCCGGTAGCGGGGGACTATGAGCAGTTCTTC
CASSPRPPVAGDYEQFF
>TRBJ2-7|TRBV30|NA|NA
TGTGCCTGGAGTCCCCCTCCGGGTTGGGGGCTCAACGAGCAGTACTTC
CAWSPPPGWGLNEQYF
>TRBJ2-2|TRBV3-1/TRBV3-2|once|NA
TGTGCCAGCAGCCTGAATGCAGGGGCCGGGGAGCTGTTTTTT
CASSLNAGAGELFF
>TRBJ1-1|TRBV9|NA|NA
TGTGCCAGCAGCGGCGGAACAGGTAGGGGCACTGAAGCTTTCTTT
CASSGGTGRGTEAFF
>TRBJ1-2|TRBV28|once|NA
TGTGCCAGCAGTGTCGGAGGAGGAGCCAACTATGGCTACACCTTC
CASSVGGGANYGYTF
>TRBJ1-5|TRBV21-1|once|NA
TGTGCCAGCAGCACCCATCTAAGAGGTACTCAGCCCCAGCATTTT
CASSTHLRGTQPQHF
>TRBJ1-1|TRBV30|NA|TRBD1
TGTGCCTGGAACCCCGGACAGGTCTATTTCACTGAAGCTTTCTTT
CAWNPGQVYFTEAFF
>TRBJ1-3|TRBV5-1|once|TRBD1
TGCGCCAGCAGCTCGACAGGGGCCGGAAACACCATATATTTT
CASSSTGAGNTIYF
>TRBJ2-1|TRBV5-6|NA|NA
TGTGCCAGCAGCTTGAGCGGTTCCTACAATGAGCAGTTCTTC
CASSLSGSYNEQFF
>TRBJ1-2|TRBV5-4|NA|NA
TGTGCCAGCAGCGTCGACAGATTGTATGGCTACACCTTC
CASSVDRLYGYTF
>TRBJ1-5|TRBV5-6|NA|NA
TGTGCCAGCAGCTTGAAAGGGCAGCCCCAGCATTTT
CASSLKGQPQHF
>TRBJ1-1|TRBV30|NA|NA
TGTGCCTGGAGTGTACAGGGATTACGGAATGAAGCTTTCTTT
CAWSVQGLRNEAFF
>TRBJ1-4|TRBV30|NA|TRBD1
TGTGCCTGGAGGGGGACAGTAAATGAAAAACTGTTTTTT
CAWRGTVNEKLFF
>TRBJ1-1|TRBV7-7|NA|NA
TGTGCCAGCAGCTTAGACAGGAACACTGAAGCTTTCTTT
CASSLDRNTEAFF
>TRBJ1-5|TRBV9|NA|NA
TGTGCCAGCAGCGTAGCGGCGACAGTGGATCAGCCCCAGCATTTT
CASSVAATVDQPQHF
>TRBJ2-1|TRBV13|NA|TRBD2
TGTGCCAGCAGGGTAAGCGGGGGGGCAAAAAATGAGCAGTTCTTC
CASRVSGGAKNEQFF
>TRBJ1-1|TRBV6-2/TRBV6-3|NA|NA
TGTGCCAGCAGTCGGGGAGGGGGCACTGAAGCTTTCTTT
CASSRGGGTEAFF
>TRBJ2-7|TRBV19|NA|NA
TGTGCCAGTAGTAGGGGAACCTCCTCCTACGAGCAGTACTTC
CASSRGTSSYEQYF
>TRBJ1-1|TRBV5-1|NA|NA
TGCGCCAGCAGCGCGGGACGAATAATGAACACTGAAGCTTTCTTT
CASSAGRIMNTEAFF
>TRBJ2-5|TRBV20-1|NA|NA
TGCAGTGCTAGTAGGGGGGGCAGTTTAGAGACCCAGTACTTC
CSASRGGSLETQYF
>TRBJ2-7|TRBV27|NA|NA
TGTGCCAGCAGTAAAGGGTACGAGCAGTACTTC
CASSKGYEQYF